Following are 23 T cell receptor beta chains from one sample sequenced in a study of CD8+CD57+ T cells in acquired aplastic anemia. The template for TCR beta VDJ and CDR3 sequence profiling was genomic DNA. A single record per CDR3 protein comes from TCRdb applying MiXCR to the reads. The sample has around 150,000 distinct CDR3 sequences, 35% to 55% seen once. The sample taken for sequencing was sorted CD4+, CD8+, or CD8+CD57+ T cells (not recorded which) from PBMCs. The receptors were gathered from a human donor in good health.

About this clonotype: A read error is possible here, since a much larger clone lies one base away. This chain uses TRBV6-1 with TRBJ2-7; D is possibly TRBD2 (6 bases). The CDR3 sequence is 15 residues long. Germline loops: CDR1 MNHNS, CDR2 SASEGT. The V end was cut by 6 bases, the J end by 3 bases, with 18 bases between. For the CDR3, the DNA is TGTGCCAGCAGAAAACCGGGACTGGGCTACTACGAGCAGTACTTC. This codes for CASRKPGLGYYEQYF.

This clonotype showed up just a few times. The genes are TRBV12-3 or TRBV12-4 and TRBJ2-2, with 9 bases identical to TRBD2. This CDR3 comprises 17 residues. Losses at the gene ends were 5 bases for V and 4 bases for J; bases not matched to a gene: 11. The CDR3 DNA reads as TGTGCCAGCAGTCCACTAGGTAGCGGGGGTTTCACCGGGGAGCTGTTTTTT. It codes for CASSPLGSGGFTGELFF.

Ten or more counts support this clonotype. The genes are TRBV15 and TRBJ1-3; the match to TRBD1 covers 9 bases. Germline CDR1 is LNHNV and CDR2 is YYDKDF (reference sequence). Trimming took 4 bases from V and 9 from J; bases not matched to a gene: 7. The CDR3 sequence is 14 residues long. CDR3 coding DNA: TGTGCCACCAGCACACAGGGGGCGCGAGGCACCATATATTTT. This gives the protein CATSTQGARGTIYF.

There are many counts of this clonotype. The gene calls are TRBV7-9 and TRBJ1-2, with unresolved D. The V end was cut by 0 bases, the J end by 1 base, with 0 bases between. CDR3 length: 12 residues. Germline CDR1 and CDR2: SEHNR and FQNEAQ (reference sequence). CDR3 amino acids: CASSLANYGYTF. The CDR3 bases are TGTGCCAGCAGCTTAGCTAACTATGGCTACACCTTC. Full variable domain (rest looked up from reference TRBV7-9 and TRBJ1-2): DTGVSQNPRHKITKRGQNVTFRCDPISEHNRLYWYRQTLGQGPEFLTYFQNEAQLEKSRLLSDRFSAERPKGSFSTLEIQRTEQGDSAMYLCASSLANYGYTFGSGTRLTVV.

With regard to this clonotype: A much larger clone differs from this one at a single base, so this may be a read error. The genes are TRBV19 and TRBJ1-1; 8 bases match TRBD1. Looked up from germline, CDR1 is LNHDA and CDR2 is SQIVND (reference sequence). The CDR3 is 16 residues long. The junction had 4 bases not matched to a gene; V was cut back by 1 base and J by 0 bases. The DNA of the CDR3 is TGTGCCAGTAGTATAGGACAGGGGCGGGTGAACACTGAAGCTTTCTTT. This codes for CASSIGQGRVNTEAFF.

This clonotype was counted only a few times. The gene calls are TRBV29-1 and TRBJ2-7; TRBD2 might be the D (5 bases). The germline CDR1 and CDR2 sequences are SQVTM and ANQGSEA. This CDR3 contains 10 residues. The V end lost 5 bases, the J end lost 7 bases, and 9 bases lay between the germline ends. The CDR3 sequence: CSVSTGEQYF. As DNA, the CDR3 is TGCAGCGTTAGTACGGGGGAGCAGTACTTC.

This clonotype appeared many times. J is TRBJ2-7 and V is TRBV6-1, with a possible D match to TRBD1 (6 bases). There are 13 residues in the CDR3. V was trimmed by 6 bases and J by 2 bases, leaving 11 bases between them. Germline V CDR1 and CDR2: MNHNS, SASEGT. CDR3 nucleotides: TGTGCCAGCAGCCCAGGGGAACCCTACGAGCAGTACTTC. Protein sequence: CASSPGEPYEQYF.

This clonotype was seen more than once but under ten times. This sequence joins TRBV6-4 and TRBJ2-5; D not resolved. CDR1 is MRHNA, CDR2 SNTAGT, per germline. V lost 7 bases, J lost 3 bases, and 3 bases lay in between. This CDR3 is 10 amino acids long. CDR3 coding DNA: TGTGCCAGCAAGGAAGAGACCCAGTACTTC. Its protein product is CASKEETQYF.

This clonotype was picked up many times. The chain joins TRBV5-5 to TRBJ1-1, with no clear D. V gave up 5 bases and J gave up 0 bases, with 11 bases separating them. Per germline, CDR1 SGHKS and CDR2 YYEKEE (reference sequence). The CDR3 is 14 residues long. The CDR3: CASSNRWMNTEAFF. The CDR3 DNA reads as TGTGCCAGCAGTAATCGGTGGATGAACACTGAAGCTTTCTTT.

This clonotype came up a few times. V and J are TRBV18 and TRBJ2-7; D call uncertain. The CDR3 runs 13 residues. The V and J ends lost 2 bases and 3 bases respectively, with 8 bases between them. CDR1 is KGHSH and CDR2 is LQKENI in the germline V gene. CDR3: CASSPKENYEQYF. CDR3 nucleotide sequence: TGTGCCAGCTCACCAAAGGAGAACTACGAGCAGTACTTC.

The chain has TRBV28 and TRBJ2-5; D possibly corresponds to TRBD1 (5 bases). The CDR3 is 15 residues long. Germline V gene sequence: CDR1 MDHEN, CDR2 SYDVKM. Trimming took off 7 bases at V and 2 bases at J, with 17 bases between the two ends. In DNA, the CDR3 is TGTGCCAGCACTCGACCTGGGCAGGGACAAGAGACCCAGTACTTC. Translated: CASTRPGQGQETQYF.

This clonotype came up many times. This chain links TRBV18 with TRBJ2-7; 7 positions agree with TRBD1. The junction had 2 bases not matched to a gene; V was cut back by 3 bases and J by 3 bases. Germline V CDR1 and CDR2: KGHSH, LQKENI. CDR3 length equals 13 residues. This CDR3 is CASSPGTDYEQYF. DNA of the CDR3: TGTGCCAGCTCACCCGGGACAGACTACGAGCAGTACTTC.

This clonotype was seen many times. The chain joins TRBV20-1 to TRBJ2-3; the D is unclear. This CDR3 spans 15 amino acids. Germline V gives CDR1 DFQATT, CDR2 SNEGSKA (reference sequence). V lost 1 base and J lost 2, with 13 bases in between. Here the CDR3 DNA reads TGCAGTGCTAGAGGAAGGGTCTTAGTCACAGATACGCAGTATTTT. The encoded protein is CSARGRVLVTDTQYF.

This clonotype was detected a few times. The chain links TRBV7-8 to TRBJ1-6; D is undetermined. Germline CDR1 SGHVS, CDR2 FQNEAQ. The V and J ends lost 1 base and 8 bases respectively, with 3 bases between them. There are 12 residues in the CDR3. CDR3 region: CASSLDDSPLHF. CDR3 bases: TGTGCCAGCAGCTTAGACGATTCACCCCTCCACTTT.

This clonotype was observed many times. The V call is TRBV18, the J call TRBJ2-7; D gene unclear. This CDR3 contains 9 residues. Looked up from germline, CDR1 is KGHSH and CDR2 is LQKENI. V was pared by 10 bases and J by 3 bases, with 4 bases between. The CDR3 DNA follows: TGTGCCAATGACTACGAGCAGTACTTC. Protein product: CANDYEQYF.

This clonotype was observed many times. The rearrangement links TRBV29-1 to TRBJ1-2, with D perhaps matching TRBD1 (5 bases). This CDR3 comprises 10 residues. From germline, CDR1 is SQVTM and CDR2 ANQGSEA. The V end lost 7 bases, the J end lost 6 bases, and 9 bases lay between the germline ends. Here the CDR3 reads CSARDDGYTF. For the CDR3, the DNA is TGCAGCGCGCGGGACGATGGCTACACCTTC. The full variable domain, rest sourced from reference TRBV29-1 and TRBJ1-2, is SAVISQKPSRDICQRGTSLTIQCQVDSQVTMMFWYRQQPGQSLTLIATANQGSEATYESGFVIDKFPISRPNLTFSTLTVSNMSPEDSSIYLCSARDDGYTFGSGTRLTVV.

Only a few counts were recorded for this clonotype. The V gene is TRBV20-1, the J gene TRBJ1-1; TRBD1 aligns across 9 bases. The V gene end was trimmed by 0 bases and the J gene end by 0 bases; junction bases not matched to a gene: 11. The CDR3 consists of 18 residues. The germline CDR1 and CDR2 sequences are DFQATT and SNEGSKA (reference sequence). CDR3 in amino acids: CSARDSDRGLFMNTEAFF. The DNA for the CDR3 is TGCAGTGCTAGAGATTCGGACAGGGGCCTGTTCATGAACACTGAAGCTTTCTTT.

This clonotype was found a few times. The V and J genes are TRBV29-1 and TRBJ2-3; 7 nucleotides line up with TRBD1. Germline V CDR1 and CDR2: SQVTM, ANQGSEA. V trimming: 3 bases; J trimming: 5 bases; junction bases outside the gene matches: 5. There are 13 residues in the CDR3. The CDR3 sequence is CSVEPRTGDTQYF. In nucleotides, the CDR3 is TGCAGCGTTGAGCCCAGGACAGGAGATACGCAGTATTTT.

The chain combines TRBV6-5 with TRBJ1-5; D is unclear. Trimming removed 3 bases at V and 1 base at J, with 4 bases between. This CDR3 comprises 13 residues. The germline V gene has CDR1 MNHEY and CDR2 SVGAGI. Written as DNA, the CDR3 is TGTGCCAGCAGTTATAAGAGCAATCAGCCCCAGCATTTT. It specifies CASSYKSNQPQHF.

The J gene is TRBJ2-7, the V gene TRBV7-8; D is ambiguous. The CDR3 totals 12 residues. V was pared by 1 base and J by 2 bases, with 3 bases between. CDR1 is SGHVS, CDR2 FQNEAQ, per germline. The CDR3 DNA reads TGTGCCAGCAGCTTAGGGACCTACGAGCAGTACTTC. It is translated as CASSLGTYEQYF.

This clonotype was observed at least ten times. The chain has TRBV19 and TRBJ2-7; D not resolved. This CDR3 region has 13 residues. Germline CDR1 is LNHDA and CDR2 is SQIVND (reference sequence). The V and J ends lost 5 bases and 6 bases respectively, with 14 bases between them. CDR3 in DNA: TGTGCCAGTAGTGCGGACCGATCGGGCGAGCAGTACTTC. Its translation is CASSADRSGEQYF.

The sample holds many counts of this clonotype. Relative to the germline gene, one junction end is altered; a read error may explain this. V and J are TRBV7-2 and TRBJ1-6; TRBD1 is a possible D gene (6 bases). Germline loops: CDR1 SGHTA, CDR2 FQGNSA. The CDR3 is made up of 16 amino acids. The CDR3 protein is CASSLANGQLNSPLHF. The CDR3 region has the DNA TGTGCCAGCAGCTTAGCTAACGGACAGCTCAATTCGCCCCTCCACTTT.

This clonotype turned up a few times. The chain recombines TRBV6-1 with TRBJ2-1; D possibly matches TRBD1 or TRBD2 (5 bases each). Trimming left V 6 bases short and J 4 bases short, with 16 bases between. This CDR3 spans 15 amino acids. CDR1 and CDR2 (germline): MNHNS, SASEGT. CDR3 protein: CASSSGGGSYNEQFF. The CDR3 nucleotides are TGTGCCAGCAGCTCTGGTGGGGGTTCGTACAATGAGCAGTTCTTC.